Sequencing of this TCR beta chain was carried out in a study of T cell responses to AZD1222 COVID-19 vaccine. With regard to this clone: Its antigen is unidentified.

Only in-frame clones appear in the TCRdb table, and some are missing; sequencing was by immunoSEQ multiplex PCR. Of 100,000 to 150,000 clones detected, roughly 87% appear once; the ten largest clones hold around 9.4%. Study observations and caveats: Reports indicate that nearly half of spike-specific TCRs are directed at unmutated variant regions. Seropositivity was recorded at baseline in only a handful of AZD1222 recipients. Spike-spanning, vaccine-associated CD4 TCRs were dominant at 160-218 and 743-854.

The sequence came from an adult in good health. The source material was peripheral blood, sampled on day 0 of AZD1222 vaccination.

The CDR3 DNA reads as TGCGCCAGCAGCCAACGCAGATTACAGGGGCACTATGGCTACACCTTC. Amino acid sequence: CASSQRRLQGHYGYTF. V gene TRBV4-1 combines with J gene TRBJ1-2; 7 bases fit TRBD1. The germline V gene has CDR1 MGHRA and CDR2 YSYEKL. The CDR3 spans 16 residues. V was clipped by 2 bases and J by 3 bases; unmatched bases: 9.